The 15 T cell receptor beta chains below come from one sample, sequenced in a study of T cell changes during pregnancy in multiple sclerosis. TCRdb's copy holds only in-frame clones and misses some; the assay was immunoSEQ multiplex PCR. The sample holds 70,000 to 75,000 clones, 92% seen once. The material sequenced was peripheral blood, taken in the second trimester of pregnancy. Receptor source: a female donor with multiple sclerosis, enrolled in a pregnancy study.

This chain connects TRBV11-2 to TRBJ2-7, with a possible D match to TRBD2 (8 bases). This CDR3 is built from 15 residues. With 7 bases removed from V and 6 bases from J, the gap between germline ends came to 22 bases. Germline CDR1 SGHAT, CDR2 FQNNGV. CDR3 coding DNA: TGTGCCAGCACCTCAGGGGGACTAGTCCGCCCCGAGCAGTACTTC. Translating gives CASTSGGLVRPEQYF.

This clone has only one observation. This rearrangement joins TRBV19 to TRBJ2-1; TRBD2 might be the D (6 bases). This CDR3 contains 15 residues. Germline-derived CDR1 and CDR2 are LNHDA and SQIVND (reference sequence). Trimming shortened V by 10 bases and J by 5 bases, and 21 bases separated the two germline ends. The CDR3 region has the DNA TGTGCCACCATGCCCGGAAGCGGGCTCAACAATGAGCAGTTCTTC. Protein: CATMPGSGLNNEQFF. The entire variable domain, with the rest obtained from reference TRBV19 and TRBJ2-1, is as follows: DGGITQSPKYLFRKEGQNVTLSCEQNLNHDAMYWYRQDPGQGLRLIYYSQIVNDFQKGDIAEGYSVSREKKESFPLTVTSAQKNPTAFYLCATMPGSGLNNEQFFGPGTRLTVL.

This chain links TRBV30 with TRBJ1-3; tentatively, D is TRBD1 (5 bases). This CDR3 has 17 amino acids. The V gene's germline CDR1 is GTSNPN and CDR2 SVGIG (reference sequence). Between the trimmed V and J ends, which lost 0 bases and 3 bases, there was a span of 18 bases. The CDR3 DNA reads TGTGCCTGGAGTGTACAGTTAGGGGCTAACCTTGGAAACACCATATATTTT. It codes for CAWSVQLGANLGNTIYF.

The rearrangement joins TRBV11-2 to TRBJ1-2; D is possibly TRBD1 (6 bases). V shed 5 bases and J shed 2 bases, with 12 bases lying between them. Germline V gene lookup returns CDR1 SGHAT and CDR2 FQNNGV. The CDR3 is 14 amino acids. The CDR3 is CASSARDTNYGYTF. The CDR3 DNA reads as TGTGCCAGCAGCGCCCGGGACACCAACTATGGCTACACCTTC.

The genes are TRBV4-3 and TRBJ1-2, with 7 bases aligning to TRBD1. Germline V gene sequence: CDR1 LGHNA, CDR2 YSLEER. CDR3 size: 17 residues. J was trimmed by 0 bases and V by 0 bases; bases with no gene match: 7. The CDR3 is CASSQDPTGDPNYGYTF. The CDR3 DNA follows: TGCGCCAGCAGCCAAGACCCTACAGGGGACCCTAACTATGGCTACACCTTC.

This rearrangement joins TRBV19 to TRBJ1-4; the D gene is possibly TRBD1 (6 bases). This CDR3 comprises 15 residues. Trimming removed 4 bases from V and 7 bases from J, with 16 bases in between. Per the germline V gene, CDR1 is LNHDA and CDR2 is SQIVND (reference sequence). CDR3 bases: TGTGCCAGTAGTAGTCCCAGGGGATTAGGTGAAAAACTGTTTTTT. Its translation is CASSSPRGLGEKLFF.

The CDR3 region is CASSRRDSNQPQHF. The CDR3, as DNA: TGTGCCAGCAGTCGCAGGGATAGCAATCAGCCCCAGCATTTT. The chain combines TRBV28 with TRBJ1-5; D is possibly TRBD1 (5 bases). From germline, CDR1 is MDHEN and CDR2 SYDVKM. V lost 5 bases and J 0 bases, leaving 8 bases between the germline ends. The CDR3 runs to 14 residues.

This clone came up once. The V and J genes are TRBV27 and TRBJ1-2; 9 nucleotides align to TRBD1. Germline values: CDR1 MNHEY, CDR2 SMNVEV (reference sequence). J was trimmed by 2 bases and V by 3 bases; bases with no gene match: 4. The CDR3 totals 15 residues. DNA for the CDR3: TGTGCCAGCAGTTTCCTAGGACAGGGGAACTATGGCTACACCTTC. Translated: CASSFLGQGNYGYTF.

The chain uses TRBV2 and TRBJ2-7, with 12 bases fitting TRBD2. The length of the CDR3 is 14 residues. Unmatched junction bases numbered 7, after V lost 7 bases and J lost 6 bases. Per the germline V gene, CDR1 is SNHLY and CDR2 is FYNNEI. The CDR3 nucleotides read TGTGCCAGCACAAGAAAGGGACTAGCGGGCGAGCAGTACTTC. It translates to CASTRKGLAGEQYF.

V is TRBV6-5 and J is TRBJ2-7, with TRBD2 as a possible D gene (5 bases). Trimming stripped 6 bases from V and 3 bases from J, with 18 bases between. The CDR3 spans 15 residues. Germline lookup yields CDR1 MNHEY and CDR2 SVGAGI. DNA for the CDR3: TGTGCCAGCAGCCTAAAGGCGGGCTTGAACTACGAGCAGTACTTC. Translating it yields CASSLKAGLNYEQYF.

The CDR3 region has the DNA TGTGCCAGCATCCCCTACATGCAGGGCTACAACACCGGGGAGCTGTTTTTT. It encodes CASIPYMQGYNTGELFF. The rearrangement uses TRBV7-9 and TRBJ2-2, with D possibly matching TRBD1 (5 bases). CDR1 and CDR2 (germline): SEHNR, FQNEAQ (reference sequence). Trimming shortened V by 7 bases and J by 2 bases, and 20 bases separated the two germline ends. This CDR3 spans 17 amino acids.

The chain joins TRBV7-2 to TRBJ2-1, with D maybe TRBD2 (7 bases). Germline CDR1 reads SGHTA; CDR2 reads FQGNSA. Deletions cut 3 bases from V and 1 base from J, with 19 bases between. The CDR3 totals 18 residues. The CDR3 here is CASSLIPGGLGSYNEQFF. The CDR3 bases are TGTGCCAGCAGCTTGATACCCGGGGGGCTGGGTTCCTACAATGAGCAGTTCTTC.

The CDR3 bases are TGCGCCAGCAGCCAAGACAGGGGGGACGAGCAGTACTTC. Its translation is CASSQDRGDEQYF. The chain has TRBV4-3 and TRBJ2-7; D might be TRBD1 (7 bases). Trimming removed 0 bases from V and 5 bases from J, with 8 bases in between. CDR1 is LGHNA, CDR2 YSLEER, per germline. This CDR3 has 13 residues.

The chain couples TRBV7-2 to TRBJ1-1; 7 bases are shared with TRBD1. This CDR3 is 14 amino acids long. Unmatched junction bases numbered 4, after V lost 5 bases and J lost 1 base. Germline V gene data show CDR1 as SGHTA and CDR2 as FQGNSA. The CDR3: CASSPGQRNTEAFF. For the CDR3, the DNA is TGTGCCAGCAGCCCGGGACAGAGGAACACTGAAGCTTTCTTT.

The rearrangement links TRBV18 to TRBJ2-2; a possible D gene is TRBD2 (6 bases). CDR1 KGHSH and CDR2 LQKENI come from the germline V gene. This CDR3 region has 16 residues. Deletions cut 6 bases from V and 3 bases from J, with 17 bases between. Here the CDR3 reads CASSSPAGWDTGELFF. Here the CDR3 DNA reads TGTGCCAGCTCGTCACCCGCGGGATGGGACACCGGGGAGCTGTTTTTT.